The 14 T cell receptor beta chains presented below share a single source sample, sequenced in a study of blood T cells in healthy people across ages. Using a J-beta primer mix together with a sample-barcoded 5' primer, a second PCR was run for about 7 to 12 cycles. Each CDR3 protein gets one entry after TCRdb re-called the 5' RACE reads with MiXCR. Of about 1.7 million distinct CDR3 sequences listed, approximately 30% are singletons. Sequencing was done on a sample of blood. The receptors were sampled from a woman aged 25 to 45 in good health.

The CDR3 loop reads CASSYGTDNEQYF. The CDR3 DNA reads as TGTGCCAGCAGCTACGGGACAGACAACGAGCAGTACTTC. The chain is built from TRBV7-9 and TRBJ2-5, with 7 positions matching TRBD1. The J call is uncertain, as TRBJ2-7 better fits the DNA end. CDR1 and CDR2 from the germline V gene are SEHNR and FQNEAQ (reference sequence). The CDR3 contains 13 residues.

There are a few counts of this clonotype. A junction end diverges from the germline sequence, so it may reflect a read error. The V and J genes are TRBV7-2 and TRBJ2-7; 10 nucleotides line up with TRBD1. The CDR3 is 16 amino acids. CDR1 is SGHTA, CDR2 FQGNSA, per germline. CDR3 residues: CASGLAGTGVPYEQYF. The CDR3 DNA reads TGTGCCAGCGGCTTAGCCGGGACAGGGGTCCCCTACGAGCAGTACTTC. Complete variable domain (other parts from reference TRBV7-2 and TRBJ2-7): GAGVSQSPSNKVTEKGKDVELRCDPISGHTALYWYRQSLGQGLEFLIYFQGNSAPDKSGLPSDRFSAERTGGSVSTLTIQRTQQEDSAVYLCASGLAGTGVPYEQYFGPGTRLTVT.

This clonotype was seen a handful of times. The chain uses TRBV3-1 and TRBJ1-5, with D perhaps matching TRBD1 (6 bases). CDR3 length: 15 residues. CDR1 and CDR2 (germline): LGHDT, YNNKEL (reference sequence). V gave up 5 bases and J gave up 5 bases, with 16 bases separating them. The CDR3 sequence: CASSGGTRADQPQHF. The CDR3 nucleotides are TGTGCCAGCAGCGGAGGGACACGCGCCGATCAGCCCCAGCATTTT.

This clonotype was seen only a few times. V usage is TRBV29-1 and J usage is TRBJ1-4; 7 nucleotides line up with TRBD1. With V trimmed by 4 bases and J by 6 bases, 5 bases remained unmatched. The germline CDR1 and CDR2 sequences are SQVTM and ANQGSEA. There are 13 residues in the CDR3. CDR3 in amino acids: CSVVTGEDEKLFF. CDR3 DNA sequence: TGCAGCGTTGTTACAGGGGAGGATGAAAAACTGTTTTTT.

This chain uses TRBV7-3 with TRBJ2-1; TRBD2 agrees at 9 bases. Trimming removed 3 bases from V and 7 bases from J; junction bases left unmatched: 7. The CDR3 runs to 15 residues. Germline CDR1 reads SGHTA; CDR2 reads FQGTGA. CDR3 bases: TGTGCCAGCAGCTTTGGCGGGGGGGGTGTGAATGAGCAGTTCTTC. Amino acids: CASSFGGGGVNEQFF.

With respect to this clonotype: Lacking the conserved final phenylalanine or tryptophan, this CDR3 likely reflects a read error. V usage is TRBV28 and J usage is TRBJ1-1; D gene ambiguous. Germline CDR1 MDHEN, CDR2 SYDVKM. The V end was cut by 1 base, the J end by 2 bases, with 8 bases between. This CDR3 has 14 residues. In DNA, the CDR3 is TGTGCCAGCAGTTTATTTGGGGAAAACACTGAAGCTTTCCTT. Translated, it gives CASSLFGENTEAFL.

The chain links TRBV28 to TRBJ2-1; 7 nucleotides match TRBD2. CDR3 size: 16 residues. Germline values: CDR1 MDHEN, CDR2 SYDVKM. V shed 4 bases and J 4 bases; nucleotides not matched to a gene: 10. CDR3 coding DNA: TGTGCCAGCAGTTCCTTCCCAGCGGGGACGTACAATGAGCAGTTCTTC. It is translated as CASSSFPAGTYNEQFF.

This clonotype was observed many times. The chain has TRBV20-1 and TRBJ2-7, with a weak D call TRBD2 (5 bases). V lost 1 base and J 4 bases, leaving 14 bases between the germline ends. The CDR3 covers 14 residues. Germline CDR1 and CDR2: DFQATT and SNEGSKA (reference sequence). The CDR3 sequence: CSARGYASMYEQYF. In DNA, the CDR3 is TGCAGTGCTAGAGGGTACGCTAGCATGTACGAGCAGTACTTC.

This clonotype appeared a few times. This chain links TRBV29-1 with TRBJ2-1; 11 bases fit TRBD2. Trimming at V came to 6 bases and at J to 7 bases, leaving 8 bases not matched to a gene. Germline V gene lookup returns CDR1 SQVTM and CDR2 ANQGSEA. The CDR3 sequence is 14 residues long. The CDR3 here is CSVPLAGAFNEQFF. The CDR3 DNA sequence: TGCAGCGTGCCACTAGCGGGGGCGTTTAATGAGCAGTTCTTC.

The V and J genes are TRBV4-1 and TRBJ2-1; D ambiguous. The V gene lost 8 bases and the J gene lost 3 bases, with 17 bases spanning the gap. CDR1 is MGHRA, CDR2 YSYEKL, per germline. The CDR3 runs 15 residues. For the CDR3, the DNA is TGCGCCAGCGGCATTGGACCCTCAGACTACAATGAGCAGTTCTTC. This translates into CASGIGPSDYNEQFF.

This clonotype was counted between two and nine times. The chain links TRBV29-1 to TRBJ2-7; D may be TRBD1 or TRBD2 (5 bases each). The germline V gene encodes CDR1 SQVTM and CDR2 ANQGSEA. The V gene lost 7 bases and the J gene lost 0 bases, with 16 bases spanning the gap. This CDR3 comprises 14 residues. CDR3 in amino acids: CSGTRDPSSYEQYF. The CDR3 region has the DNA TGCAGCGGTACTAGGGACCCGAGCTCCTACGAGCAGTACTTC.

This clonotype has ten or more counts. This chain joins TRBV12-3 or TRBV12-4 and TRBJ2-5; 8 bases are a match to TRBD2. The CDR3 is 17 residues long. V shed 5 bases and J 0 bases; nucleotides not matched to a gene: 11. The CDR3 DNA follows: TGTGCCAGCAGTGACAGCGGGGGAACATTGTACCAAGAGACCCAGTACTTC. This gives the protein CASSDSGGTLYQETQYF.

This clonotype was counted a single time. Germline is not matched at one junction end, which may reflect a read error. The chain uses TRBV12-3 or TRBV12-4 and TRBJ2-5; D not resolved. The J call may be incorrect, as the DNA end agrees better with TRBJ2-7. The CDR3 extends over 12 amino acids. The CDR3 here is CAGSLSRYEQYF. CDR3 DNA: TGTGCCGGCAGTTTATCCAGATACGAGCAGTACTTC.

Turning to this clonotype: Germline is not matched at one junction end, which may reflect a read error. This chain uses TRBV15 with TRBJ2-1; D remains ambiguous. The CDR3 has 15 residues. Germline assignment: CDR1 LNHNV and CDR2 YYDKDF (reference sequence). In DNA form, the CDR3 reads TGTACCACCAGCGTAGAGGCCACTATGTACAATGAGCAGTTCTTC. As protein: CTTSVEATMYNEQFF.